Presented here are 32 T cell receptor beta chains from one specimen sequenced in a study of cytomegalovirus exposure and HLA in healthy donors. PCR was performed using 60 Vbeta and 13 Jbeta primers. Generated by immunoSEQ multiplex PCR, the TCRdb table keeps only in-frame clones and is missing some. This sample's clone table lists tens of thousands of clones. The sample taken for sequencing was PBMCs. The receptor set was obtained from a woman in her forties in good health and CMV-seronegative.

The chain couples TRBV18 to TRBJ2-5; D remains unclear. This CDR3 has 12 residues. Germline-derived CDR1 and CDR2 are KGHSH and LQKENI. Trimming pared 6 bases from V and 5 bases from J, leaving 10 bases between. The CDR3 coding sequence is TGTGCCAGCTCCGGTTCTGAGGAGACCCAGTACTTC. Residues: CASSGSEETQYF.

The rearrangement links TRBV27 to TRBJ1-1, with 9 bases that match TRBD1. This CDR3 is built from 13 residues. The J segment lost 6 bases and the V segment lost 5 bases, leaving 4 bases of the junction unmatched. Germline CDR1 is MNHEY and CDR2 is SMNVEV (reference sequence). The DNA for the CDR3 is TGTGCCAGCAGTGGACAGGGGTGGGCTGAAGCTTTCTTT. This gives the protein CASSGQGWAEAFF.

The rearrangement links TRBV19 to TRBJ1-5; D may be TRBD1 (5 bases). The CDR3 runs to 15 residues. V was cut by 7 bases and J by 1 base, with 14 bases left in between. CDR1 and CDR2 (germline): LNHDA, SQIVND (reference sequence). CDR3 sequence (DNA): TGTGCCAGTATCCCTTTGGCAGGGAGCAATCAGCCCCAGCATTTT. This translates into CASIPLAGSNQPQHF.

The chain joins TRBV16 to TRBJ1-1, with D tentatively TRBD1 (5 bases). Germline CDR1 is KGHSY and CDR2 is FQNENV. The CDR3 runs 14 residues. Trimming removed 0 bases from V and 7 bases from J, with 12 bases in between. Written as DNA, the CDR3 is TGTGCCAGCAGCCAATCGGGGGGTATCGGTGAAGCTTTCTTT. Its protein product is CASSQSGGIGEAFF.

The rearrangement uses TRBV18 and TRBJ2-7, with D possibly TRBD2 on 6 matching bases. The CDR3 length is 13 residues. V gave up 2 bases and J gave up 3 bases, with 8 bases separating them. CDR1 and CDR2 from the germline V gene are KGHSH and LQKENI. CDR3 nucleotide sequence: TGTGCCAGCTCACCAGCGGAGGGCTACGAGCAGTACTTC. Residues: CASSPAEGYEQYF.

On this clone itself: The same CDR3 is also encoded by other DNA sequences in this sample. The chain has TRBV29-1 and TRBJ1-2; unclear D gene. This CDR3 is 11 amino acids long. V was pared by 8 bases and J by 7 bases, with 14 bases between. The germline gives CDR1 SQVTM, CDR2 ANQGSEA. CDR3 nucleotides: TGCAGCTCACCACTACCTGGTGGCTACACCTTC. Its translation is CSSPLPGGYTF.

The chain joins TRBV7-4 to TRBJ1-1; D remains ambiguous. Germline CDR1 SGHVT, CDR2 SQSDAQ. The CDR3 totals 15 residues. Deletions cut 5 bases from V and 1 base from J, with 14 bases between. CDR3 DNA sequence: TGTGCCAGCAGCACTAGGTTGCGTGGGAACACTGAAGCTTTCTTT. This gives the protein CASSTRLRGNTEAFF.

This chain uses TRBV5-1 with TRBJ2-7; the D gene is possibly TRBD1 (6 bases). V gave up 7 bases and J gave up 0 bases, with 14 bases separating them. Germline V gives CDR1 SGHRS, CDR2 YFSETQ. The CDR3 is 14 residues long. The CDR3 DNA follows: TGCGCCAGCTCGGCGAGGGGGAGCTCCTACGAGCAGTACTTC. Its translation: CASSARGSSYEQYF.

The chain has TRBV7-2 and TRBJ1-2; tentatively, D is TRBD1 (6 bases). Germline CDR1 reads SGHTA; CDR2 reads FQGNSA. The V end was cut by 7 bases, the J end by 3 bases, with 21 bases between. The CDR3 has 16 amino acids. CDR3 sequence: CASTHGGGHADYGYTF. The DNA of the CDR3 is TGTGCCAGCACCCATGGCGGGGGGCACGCTGACTATGGCTACACCTTC.

The chain employs TRBV28 and TRBJ1-2, with a possible D match to TRBD1 (6 bases). Germline CDR1 reads MDHEN; CDR2 reads SYDVKM. This CDR3 has 13 amino acids. The ends were cut back, 4 bases at V and 8 bases at J, with 14 bases in the middle. The CDR3 coding sequence is TGTGCCAGCAGTTCCAACAGGGCCGGGGGCTACACCTTC. This sequence encodes CASSSNRAGGYTF.

This rearrangement joins TRBV19 to TRBJ1-4; 9 positions match TRBD1. J lost 4 bases, V lost 3 bases, and 9 bases had no gene match. The CDR3 runs to 17 residues. CDR1 and CDR2 (germline): LNHDA, SQIVND (reference sequence). The chain's CDR3 is CASSILGQGEDNEKLFF. The CDR3 nucleotides read TGTGCCAGTAGTATCCTGGGACAGGGTGAGGATAATGAAAAACTGTTTTTT.

The chain is built from TRBV28 and TRBJ2-3; possible D gene TRBD1, 5 bases. This CDR3 is 12 amino acids long. Between the trimmed V and J ends, which lost 9 bases and 2 bases, there was a span of 9 bases. Germline CDR1 MDHEN, CDR2 SYDVKM. CDR3 amino acids: CASRQNTDTQYF. The CDR3 nucleotides are TGTGCCAGTCGACAGAACACAGATACGCAGTATTTT. The whole variable domain, filled in from reference TRBV28 and TRBJ2-3, reads DVKVTQSSRYLVKRTGEKVFLECVQDMDHENMFWYRQDPGLGLRLIYFSYDVKMKEKGDIPEGYSVSREKKERFSLILESASTNQTSMYLCASRQNTDTQYFGPGTRLTVL.

The V gene is TRBV5-1, the J gene TRBJ2-7; D may be TRBD2 (5 bases). V gave up 4 bases and J gave up 1 base, with 12 bases separating them. CDR3 length equals 14 residues. The V gene's germline CDR1 is SGHRS and CDR2 YFSETQ. As DNA, the CDR3 is TGCGCCAGCAGCCCTTACGGGGAATCCTACGAGCAGTACTTC. Amino acid sequence: CASSPYGESYEQYF.

The V and J genes are TRBV19 and TRBJ1-4; the D is unclear. V lost 5 bases and J lost 0, with 4 bases in between. Germline CDR1 reads LNHDA; CDR2 reads SQIVND (reference sequence). The CDR3 loop spans 13 amino acids. This CDR3 reads CASSPSTNEKLFF. The CDR3 DNA follows: TGTGCCAGTAGTCCTTCAACTAATGAAAAACTGTTTTTT. Filled out from reference TRBV19 and TRBJ1-4, the complete variable domain reads DGGITQSPKYLFRKEGQNVTLSCEQNLNHDAMYWYRQDPGQGLRLIYYSQIVNDFQKGDIAEGYSVSREKKESFPLTVTSAQKNPTAFYLCASSPSTNEKLFFGSGTQLSVL.

This chain uses TRBV5-1 with TRBJ1-3; 7 nucleotides match TRBD1. The CDR3 sequence is 17 residues long. Germline CDR1 is SGHRS and CDR2 is YFSETQ. The junction had 10 bases not matched to a gene; V was cut back by 4 bases and J by 0 bases. The CDR3 is CASSASGTALSGNTIYF. The CDR3 region has the DNA TGCGCCAGCAGCGCATCCGGGACAGCCCTCTCTGGAAACACCATATATTTT.

The rearrangement links TRBV4-2 to TRBJ2-3, with TRBD1 as a possible D gene (6 bases). This CDR3 is 14 amino acids long. Trimming pared 1 base from V and 5 bases from J, leaving 10 bases between. Germline V gene data show CDR1 as LGHNA and CDR2 as YNFKEQ. The CDR3 region is CASSQGQGLDTQYF. Here the CDR3 DNA reads TGTGCCAGCAGCCAAGGGCAGGGGTTAGATACGCAGTATTTT.

In regard to this clone: A junction boundary mismatches the germline segment, possibly from a read error. The chain has TRBV28 and TRBJ1-5; a possible D gene is TRBD1 (5 bases). The CDR3 length is 14 residues. The germline gives CDR1 MDHEN, CDR2 SYDVKM. The CDR3 protein is CASSLRQGNQPQHF. For the CDR3, the DNA is TGTGCCAGCAGTTTAAGGCAGGGCAATCAGCCCCAACATTTT. The full variable domain, rest sourced from reference TRBV28 and TRBJ1-5, is DVKVTQSSRYLVKRTGEKVFLECVQDMDHENMFWYRQDPGLGLRLIYFSYDVKMKEKGDIPEGYSVSREKKERFSLILESASTNQTSMYLCASSLRQGNQPQHFGDGTRLSIL.

J is TRBJ2-1 and V is TRBV11-2, with 7 bases that match TRBD1. CDR1 is SGHAT, CDR2 FQNNGV, per germline. The CDR3 is 14 residues long. Trimming removed 5 bases from V and 9 bases from J; junction bases left unmatched: 10. CDR3 DNA: TGTGCCAGCAGCCGCCCGACAGGGATCAGTGAGCAGTTCTTC. The encoded protein is CASSRPTGISEQFF.

This chain joins TRBV28 and TRBJ2-7; TRBD2 matches 10 bases. The length of the CDR3 is 14 residues. CDR1 and CDR2 (germline): MDHEN, SYDVKM. V shed 8 bases, J shed 2 bases, and the junction held 6 bases outside the gene matches. In nucleotides, the CDR3 is TGTGCCAGCCTTGAGCGGGAGGGGACCTACGAGCAGTACTTC. Translated, it gives CASLEREGTYEQYF. Full variable domain (outside the CDR3, taken from reference TRBV28 and TRBJ2-7): DVKVTQSSRYLVKRTGEKVFLECVQDMDHENMFWYRQDPGLGLRLIYFSYDVKMKEKGDIPEGYSVSREKKERFSLILESASTNQTSMYLCASLEREGTYEQYFGPGTRLTVT.

The chain recombines TRBV28 with TRBJ2-5, with 9 nucleotides matching TRBD2. This CDR3 is built from 15 residues. Trimming removed 3 bases from V and 4 bases from J; junction bases left unmatched: 6. CDR1 is MDHEN and CDR2 is SYDVKM in the germline V gene. The CDR3 nucleotides read TGTGCCAGCAGTTTGGCAGGGCGGGGGGGAGAGACCCAGTACTTC. It specifies CASSLAGRGGETQYF.

CDR3 sequence: CASSPGLAGIMNEQYF. Here the CDR3 DNA reads TGTGCCAGCAGCCCGGGACTAGCGGGGATCATGAACGAGCAGTACTTC. The V gene is TRBV9, the J gene TRBJ2-7, with 13 positions matching TRBD2. CDR1 is SGDLS, CDR2 YYNGEE, per germline. This CDR3 contains 16 residues. The V gene end was trimmed by 4 bases and the J gene end by 5 bases; junction bases not matched to a gene: 9.

This chain joins TRBV19 and TRBJ2-1; unclear D gene. This CDR3 comprises 13 residues. V lost 9 bases and J lost 2, with 11 bases in between. The germline V gene has CDR1 LNHDA and CDR2 SQIVND (reference sequence). The CDR3 region is CASGTVTYNEQFF. The DNA of the CDR3 is TGTGCCAGCGGAACAGTGACCTACAATGAGCAGTTCTTC.

J is TRBJ1-2 and V is TRBV6-1, with TRBD1 matching over 8 bases. CDR3 length: 13 amino acids. With 3 bases clipped from V and 8 bases from J, the junction kept 5 bases outside the gene matches. Germline values: CDR1 MNHNS, CDR2 SASEGT. CDR3 DNA sequence: TGTGCCAGCAGTGATAAAGACAGGGGAGGCTACACCTTC. As protein: CASSDKDRGGYTF.

The rearrangement joins TRBV25-1 to TRBJ2-6; a possible D gene is TRBD1 (5 bases). Germline loops: CDR1 MGHDK, CDR2 SYGVNS. The V gene lost 2 bases and the J gene lost 4 bases, with 12 bases spanning the gap. The length of the CDR3 is 16 residues. For the CDR3, the DNA is TGTGCCAGCAGTGAACCTCAGGGTTCCGGGGCCAACGTCCTGACTTTC. The encoded protein is CASSEPQGSGANVLTF.

The chain uses TRBV6-1 and TRBJ2-7; 9 bases map to TRBD2. V gave up 5 bases and J gave up 0 bases; unmatched junction bases: 2. CDR3 length equals 14 residues. Germline V lookup: CDR1 MNHNS, CDR2 SASEGT. In DNA form, the CDR3 reads TGTGCCAGCAGTTATAGCGGGAGCTCCTACGAGCAGTACTTC. Translating it yields CASSYSGSSYEQYF.

The rearrangement uses TRBV6-5 and TRBJ2-7; D is unclear. The V end was cut by 4 bases, the J end by 7 bases, with 14 bases between. The V gene's germline CDR1 is MNHEY and CDR2 SVGAGI. The CDR3 is made up of 13 amino acids. The CDR3 sequence: CASSSGAPVEQYF. CDR3 DNA: TGTGCCAGCAGTTCGGGTGCGCCTGTTGAGCAGTACTTC.

The rearrangement links TRBV15 to TRBJ1-5; D remains ambiguous. V was shortened by 0 bases and J by 7 bases, with 13 bases between the two germline ends. The CDR3 length is 15 residues. Germline lookup yields CDR1 LNHNV and CDR2 YYDKDF (reference sequence). CDR3 residues: CATSRDSGLRQPQHF. The CDR3 nucleotides read TGTGCCACCAGCAGAGATTCAGGCCTCCGACAGCCCCAGCATTTT.

This chain uses TRBV19 with TRBJ1-1, with a tentative D call TRBD1 (6 bases). CDR3 size: 13 residues. Germline CDR1 is LNHDA and CDR2 is SQIVND (reference sequence). V lost 6 bases and J lost 6, with 14 bases in between. In DNA, the CDR3 is TGTGCCAGTAGGCTCGGGACAAAGGCTGAAGCTTTCTTT. Encoded protein: CASRLGTKAEAFF.

The rearrangement links TRBV5-8 to TRBJ2-5; 7 bases agree with TRBD2. Germline-derived CDR1 and CDR2 are SGHTS and YDEGEE. V lost 3 bases to trimming and J lost 3 bases; unmatched junction nucleotides: 11. This CDR3 has 16 residues. The CDR3 nucleotides are TGTGCCAGCAGCTCCCCAACAACTAGCGCGGAAGAGACCCAGTACTTC. Its translation: CASSSPTTSAEETQYF.

The chain carries TRBV14 and TRBJ1-6; D possibly corresponds to TRBD1 (5 bases). The CDR3 is 14 residues long. V dropped 5 bases and J dropped 7 bases, with 12 bases sitting between them. CDR1 and CDR2 from the germline V gene are SGHDN and FVKESK. The CDR3, as DNA: TGTGCCAGCAGCTTCCGGACAAGAAATTCACCCCTCCACTTT. Translation: CASSFRTRNSPLHF.

The rearrangement uses TRBV7-2 and TRBJ2-2; D is possibly TRBD1 (5 bases). CDR1 SGHTA and CDR2 FQGNSA come from the germline V gene. Trimming removed 2 bases at V and 4 bases at J, with 11 bases between. The CDR3 is made up of 15 amino acids. The CDR3 DNA reads TGTGCCAGCAGCTTAATCCAGGGTGGCACCGGGGAGCTGTTTTTT. This translates into CASSLIQGGTGELFF.

The V gene is TRBV6-5, the J gene TRBJ1-2; 7 positions agree with TRBD1. The CDR3 is made up of 15 amino acids. Germline values: CDR1 MNHEY, CDR2 SVGAGI. J was trimmed by 7 bases and V by 1 base; bases with no gene match: 9. This chain's CDR3 is CASSYLGAAGGGYTF. The CDR3 coding sequence is TGTGCCAGCAGTTACTTGGGGGCGGCAGGGGGTGGCTACACCTTC.